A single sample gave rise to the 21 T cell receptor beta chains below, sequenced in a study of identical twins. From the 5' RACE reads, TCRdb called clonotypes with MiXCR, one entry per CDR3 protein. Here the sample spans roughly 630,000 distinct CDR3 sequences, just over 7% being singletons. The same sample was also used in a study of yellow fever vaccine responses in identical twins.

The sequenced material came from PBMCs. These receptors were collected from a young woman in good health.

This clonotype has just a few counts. This CDR3 reads CASSTQGEETQYF. The DNA for the CDR3 is TGTGCCAGCAGTACCCAGGGGGAAGAGACCCAGTACTTC. The chain couples TRBV12-3 or TRBV12-4 to TRBJ2-5, with TRBD1 matching over 7 bases. The CDR3 has 13 amino acids. Germline trimming cut 5 bases from V and 3 bases from J; bases unmatched to any gene: 3.

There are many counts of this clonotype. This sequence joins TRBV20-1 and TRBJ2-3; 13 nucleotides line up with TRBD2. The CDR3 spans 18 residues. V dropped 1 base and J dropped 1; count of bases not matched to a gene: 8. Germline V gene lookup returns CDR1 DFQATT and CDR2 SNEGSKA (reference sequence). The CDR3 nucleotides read TGCAGTGCTAGAGCCATGGGACTAGCGGGACGGGGCACAGATACGCAGTATTTT. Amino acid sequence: CSARAMGLAGRGTDTQYF.

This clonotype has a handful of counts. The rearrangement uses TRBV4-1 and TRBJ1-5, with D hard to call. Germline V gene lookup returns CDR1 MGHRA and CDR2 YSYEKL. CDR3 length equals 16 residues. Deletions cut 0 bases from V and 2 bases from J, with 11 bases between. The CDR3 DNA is TGCGCCAGCAGCCAAGATTTGAGTTGGGGCAATCAGCCCCAGCATTTT. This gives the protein CASSQDLSWGNQPQHF.

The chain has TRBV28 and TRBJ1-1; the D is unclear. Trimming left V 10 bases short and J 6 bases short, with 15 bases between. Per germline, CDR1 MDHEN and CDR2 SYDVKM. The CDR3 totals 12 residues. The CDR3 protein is CAISPGLSEAFF. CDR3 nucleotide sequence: TGTGCCATCAGCCCCGGGCTCTCTGAAGCTTTCTTT.

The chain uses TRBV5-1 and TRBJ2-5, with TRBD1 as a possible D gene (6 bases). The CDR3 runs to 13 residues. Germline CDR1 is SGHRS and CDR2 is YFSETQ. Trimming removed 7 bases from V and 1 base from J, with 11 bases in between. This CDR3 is CASGPRGQETQYF. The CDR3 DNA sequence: TGCGCCAGCGGACCCAGGGGCCAAGAGACCCAGTACTTC.

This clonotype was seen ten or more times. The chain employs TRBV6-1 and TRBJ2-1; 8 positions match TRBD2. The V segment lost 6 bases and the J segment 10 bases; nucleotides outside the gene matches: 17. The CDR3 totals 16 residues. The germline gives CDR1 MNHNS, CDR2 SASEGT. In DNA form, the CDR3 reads TGTGCCAGCAGCTCCCCCGGGGGGGTAGCGGGGAGGGAGCAGTTCTTC. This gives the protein CASSSPGGVAGREQFF.

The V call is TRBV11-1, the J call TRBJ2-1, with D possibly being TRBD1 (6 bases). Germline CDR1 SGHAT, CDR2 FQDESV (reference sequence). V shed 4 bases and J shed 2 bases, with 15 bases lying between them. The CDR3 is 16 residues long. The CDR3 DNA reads TGTGCCAGCAGCTCCATAGTGGGGACACCCTACAATGAGCAGTTCTTC. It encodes CASSSIVGTPYNEQFF. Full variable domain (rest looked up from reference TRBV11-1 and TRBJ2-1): EAEVAQSPRYKITEKSQAVAFWCDPISGHATLYWYRQILGQGPELLVQFQDESVVDDSQLPKDRFSAERLKGVDSTLKIQPAELGDSAMYLCASSSIVGTPYNEQFFGPGTRLTVL.

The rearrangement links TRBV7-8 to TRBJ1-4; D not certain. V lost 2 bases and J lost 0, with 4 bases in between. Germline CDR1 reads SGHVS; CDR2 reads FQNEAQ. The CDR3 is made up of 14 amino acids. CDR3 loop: CASSLYTTNEKLFF. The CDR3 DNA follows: TGTGCCAGCAGCTTATATACAACTAATGAAAAACTGTTTTTT.

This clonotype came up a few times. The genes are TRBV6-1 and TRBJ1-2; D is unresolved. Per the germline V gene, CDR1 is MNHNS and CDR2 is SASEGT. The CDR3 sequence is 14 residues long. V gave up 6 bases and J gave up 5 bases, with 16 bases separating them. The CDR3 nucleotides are TGTGCCAGCAGCGACTACAACGACGGGTATGGCTACACCTTC. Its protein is CASSDYNDGYGYTF.

CDR3 sequence: CASRKSSGETQYF. In DNA form, the CDR3 reads TGCGCCAGCAGGAAGAGTTCGGGAGAGACCCAGTACTTC. The chain has TRBV5-1 and TRBJ2-5; D unresolved. The germline V gene has CDR1 SGHRS and CDR2 YFSETQ. The CDR3 spans 13 residues. Trimming cost V 5 bases and J 4 bases, with 12 bases left between them.

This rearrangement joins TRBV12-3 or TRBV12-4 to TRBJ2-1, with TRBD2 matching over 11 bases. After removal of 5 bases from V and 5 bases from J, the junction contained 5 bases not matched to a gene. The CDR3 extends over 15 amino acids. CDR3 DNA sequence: TGTGCCAGCAGTGCCGGGACTAGCGGTGACAATGAGCAGTTCTTC. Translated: CASSAGTSGDNEQFF.

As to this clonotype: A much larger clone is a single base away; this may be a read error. CDR3 in DNA: TGTGCCAGCAGGACGTGGGACAGGAGGAATTCACCCCTCCACTTT. Amino acid sequence: CASRTWDRRNSPLHF. V is TRBV12-3 or TRBV12-4 and J is TRBJ1-6; 8 nucleotides line up with TRBD1. CDR3 length: 15 amino acids. After removal of 6 bases from V and 7 bases from J, the junction contained 8 bases not matched to a gene.

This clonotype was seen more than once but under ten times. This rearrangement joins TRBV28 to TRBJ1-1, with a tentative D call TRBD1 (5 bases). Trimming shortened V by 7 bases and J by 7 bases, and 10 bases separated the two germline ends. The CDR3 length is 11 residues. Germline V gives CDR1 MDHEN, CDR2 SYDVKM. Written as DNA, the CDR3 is TGTGCCAGCACCCTGGGACTTGAAGCTTTCTTT. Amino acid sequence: CASTLGLEAFF.

The CDR3 here is CASSPRLAGKYEQYF. In DNA, the CDR3 is TGTGCCAGCAGCCCACGACTAGCGGGAAAGTACGAGCAGTACTTC. V usage is TRBV7-2 and J usage is TRBJ2-7, with 11 bases identical to TRBD2. After removal of 5 bases from V and 4 bases from J, the junction contained 7 bases not matched to a gene. The germline gives CDR1 SGHTA, CDR2 FQGNSA. The CDR3 extends over 15 amino acids. The complete variable domain, with remaining parts taken from reference TRBV7-2 and TRBJ2-7, reads GAGVSQSPSNKVTEKGKDVELRCDPISGHTALYWYRQSLGQGLEFLIYFQGNSAPDKSGLPSDRFSAERTGGSVSTLTIQRTQQEDSAVYLCASSPRLAGKYEQYFGPGTRLTVT.

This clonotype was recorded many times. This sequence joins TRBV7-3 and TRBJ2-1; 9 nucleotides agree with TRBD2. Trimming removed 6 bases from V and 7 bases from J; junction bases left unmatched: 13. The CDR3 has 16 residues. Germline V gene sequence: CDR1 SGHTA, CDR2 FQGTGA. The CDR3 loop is CASSPSGRKLWNEQFF. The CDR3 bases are TGTGCCAGCAGTCCGAGCGGGAGGAAGTTGTGGAATGAGCAGTTCTTC.

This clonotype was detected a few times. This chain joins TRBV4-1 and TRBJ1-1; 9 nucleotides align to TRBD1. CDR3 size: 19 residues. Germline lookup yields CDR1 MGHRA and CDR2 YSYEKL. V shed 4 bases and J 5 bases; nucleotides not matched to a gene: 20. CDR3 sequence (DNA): TGCGCCAGCAGCCTAACACACCGGGACAGGGAGTACTTTGGGACTGAAGCTTTCTTT. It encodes CASSLTHRDREYFGTEAFF.

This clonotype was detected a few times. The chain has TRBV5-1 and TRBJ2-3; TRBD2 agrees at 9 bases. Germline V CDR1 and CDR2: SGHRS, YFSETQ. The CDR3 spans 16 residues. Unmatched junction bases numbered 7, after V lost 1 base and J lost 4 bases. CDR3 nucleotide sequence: TGCGCCAGCAGCTTGTTCGGCGGGGGGGCCCCAGATACGCAGTATTTT. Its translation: CASSLFGGGAPDTQYF.

The CDR3 DNA follows: TGCAGTGCTTCCCACACAGATACGCAGTATTTT. Its translation is CSASHTDTQYF. The V and J genes are TRBV20-1 and TRBJ2-3; D ambiguous. The CDR3 length is 11 residues. V gave up 5 bases and J gave up 2 bases, with 5 bases separating them. In germline, CDR1 is DFQATT, CDR2 SNEGSKA (reference sequence).

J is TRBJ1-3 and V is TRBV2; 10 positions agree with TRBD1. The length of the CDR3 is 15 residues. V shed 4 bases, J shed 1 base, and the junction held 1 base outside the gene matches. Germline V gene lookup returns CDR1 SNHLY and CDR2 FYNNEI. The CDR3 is CASSAGQGSGNTIYF. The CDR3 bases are TGTGCCAGCAGTGCGGGACAGGGGTCTGGAAACACCATATATTTT.

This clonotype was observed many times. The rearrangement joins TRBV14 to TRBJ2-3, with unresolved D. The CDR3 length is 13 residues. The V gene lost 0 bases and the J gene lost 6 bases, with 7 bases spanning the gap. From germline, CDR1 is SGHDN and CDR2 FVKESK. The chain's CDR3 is CASSQDYSDTQYF. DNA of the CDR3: TGTGCCAGCAGCCAAGATTATTCCGATACGCAGTATTTT.

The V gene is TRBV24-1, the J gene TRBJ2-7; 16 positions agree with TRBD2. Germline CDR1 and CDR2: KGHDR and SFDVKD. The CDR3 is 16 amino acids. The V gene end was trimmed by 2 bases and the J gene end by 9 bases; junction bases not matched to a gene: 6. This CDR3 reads CATSDYGTSGRGRQYF. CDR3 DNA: TGTGCCACCAGTGATTACGGGACTAGCGGGAGGGGACGGCAGTACTTC.